Listed below are T cell receptor beta chains from one sample, sequenced in a study of sequential checkpoint blockade in melanoma. TCRdb's copy holds only in-frame clones and misses some; the assay was immunoSEQ multiplex PCR. The sample carries some 11,000 clones, 78% recorded once. This material consisted of CD8+ T cells sorted from blood (inferred from file names), taken from a patient given nivolumab and ipilimumab in sequence. The receptor set was obtained from a human donor with melanoma. Each CDR3 is given with its conserved first and last residue. Fields, in order: CDR3 length, D gene, clone size, V gene, J gene, CDR3 protein, CDR3 DNA. A D gene is named only where the DNA matches it firmly. Expanded clones are given a class, and other clones once, few, many or no size at all.

15	.	few	TRBV6-1	TRBJ1-3	CASSERPAGGNTIYF	TGTGCCAGCAGTGAACGTCCAGCGGGGGGAAACACCATATATTTT
12	.	.	TRBV28	TRBJ1-2	CASSFRGYGYTF	TGTGCCAGCAGTTTTAGGGGCTATGGCTACACCTTC
13	.	few	TRBV19	TRBJ2-2	CASSLRIGGELFF	TGTGCCAGTAGTCTCAGGATTGGCGGGGAGCTGTTTTTT
16	.	few	TRBV15	TRBJ2-7	CATSRDRGTRDYEQYF	TGTGCCACCAGCAGAGATAGAGGGACAAGGGACTACGAGCAGTACTTC
16	.	once	TRBV11-2	TRBJ2-7	CASSLGTGHLSYEQYF	TGTGCCAGCAGCTTAGGAACAGGGCACCTCTCCTACGAGCAGTACTTC
14	TRBD1	.	TRBV9	TRBJ1-3	CASSLGQAGNTIYF	TGTGCCAGCAGCCTGGGACAGGCAGGAAACACCATATATTTT
11	TRBD1	once	TRBV20-1	TRBJ1-6	CSAGQGSPLHF	TGCAGTGCGGGACAGGGTTCACCCCTCCACTTT
18	.	.	TRBV5-1	TRBJ2-2	CASSLVWTASSNTGELFF	TGCGCCAGCAGCTTGGTTTGGACAGCTAGTTCGAACACCGGGGAGCTGTTTTTT
15	.	few	TRBV7-9	TRBJ1-3	CASSLYTASGNTIYF	TGTGCCAGCAGCTTGTACACCGCCTCTGGAAACACCATATATTTT
11	.	.	TRBV27	TRBJ2-1	CASSLGTEQFF	TGTGCCAGCAGTCTAGGTACTGAGCAGTTCTTC
16	.	.	TRBV19	TRBJ1-4	CASSIGRAAGSEKLFF	TGTGCCAGTAGTATCGGTAGGGCAGCGGGCTCCGAAAAACTGTTTTTT
21	TRBD1	.	TRBV18	TRBJ2-3	CASSPTIMVLRRDRRTDTQYF	TGTGCCAGCTCACCTACGATCATGGTCCTCAGGAGGGACAGGCGCACAGATACGCAGTATTTT
14	.	.	TRBV9	TRBJ1-2	CASSVVSTDYGYTF	TGTGCCAGCAGCGTAGTAAGCACAGACTATGGCTACACCTTC
14	TRBD1	large	TRBV6-4	TRBJ2-3	CASSRTGESDTQYF	TGTGCCAGCAGTCGGACAGGGGAGTCAGATACGCAGTATTTT
13	TRBD1	.	TRBV10-3	TRBJ1-2	CATRTGLDFGYTF	TGTGCCACGAGGACAGGGCTCGATTTTGGCTACACCTTC
16	.	once	TRBV5-4	TRBJ1-2	CASSLNPKETNYGYTF	TGTGCCAGCAGCTTGAACCCTAAGGAGACTAACTATGGCTACACCTTC
16	.	.	TRBV28	TRBJ1-3	CASSPQPAGAGNTIYF	TGTGCCAGCAGTCCCCAACCCGCAGGGGCTGGAAACACCATATATTTT
15	.	once	TRBV9	TRBJ1-6	CASSLSSVGETPLHF	TGTGCCAGCAGCCTCTCCAGCGTCGGGGAGACACCCCTCCACTTT
13	.	.	TRBV13	TRBJ2-7	CASSPYRDGEQYF	TGTGCCAGCAGCCCTTACAGGGATGGCGAGCAGTACTTC
14	.	.	TRBV5-5	TRBJ2-7	CASSLDSLSYEQYF	TGTGCCAGCAGCCTCGACTCTCTCTCCTACGAGCAGTACTTC
14	.	few	TRBV5-6	TRBJ2-7	CASSSGGIHYEQYF	TGTGCCAGCAGCTCTGGGGGGATCCACTACGAGCAGTACTTC
15	TRBD1	.	TRBV28	TRBJ2-5	CASSSAGQGPETQYF	TGTGCCAGCAGTTCCGCCGGACAGGGGCCGGAGACCCAGTACTTC
15	TRBD1	.	TRBV9	TRBJ1-2	CASSVGRGRETGYTF	TGTGCCAGCAGCGTAGGAAGGGGGCGTGAAACCGGCTACACCTTC
12	.	few	TRBV28	TRBJ1-2	CASSPIHYGYTF	TGTGCCAGCAGTCCGATACATTATGGCTACACCTTC
14	.	.	TRBV28	TRBJ2-5	CASSPGAGEETQYF	TGTGCCAGCAGTCCCGGGGCAGGGGAAGAGACCCAGTACTTC
17	TRBD1	.	TRBV6-4	TRBJ1-2	CASSDSATGGAGYGYTF	TGTGCCAGCAGTGACTCTGCTACAGGGGGCGCCGGCTATGGCTACACCTTC
16	TRBD1	.	TRBV7-9	TRBJ1-4	CASSNSPDRGREKLFF	TGTGCCAGCAGCAATTCTCCGGACAGGGGGCGTGAAAAACTGTTTTTT
13	TRBD1	.	TRBV6-5	TRBJ2-5	CASSTDREETQYF	TGTGCCAGCAGCACGGACAGGGAAGAGACCCAGTACTTC
18	.	.	TRBV7-8	TRBJ2-1	CASSWLRVRAASYNEQFF	TGTGCCAGCAGCTGGTTGAGGGTTCGGGCAGCTTCCTACAATGAGCAGTTCTTC
13	.	.	TRBV27	TRBJ2-2	CASSWGYTGELFF	TGTGCCAGCAGTTGGGGCTACACCGGGGAGCTGTTTTTT
14	.	.	TRBV4-1	TRBJ1-5	CASSQVRHNQPQHF	TGCGCCAGCAGCCAAGTTCGACACAATCAGCCCCAGCATTTT
16	TRBD1	.	TRBV28	TRBJ1-5	CASSLWGQGGHQPQHF	TGTGCCAGCAGTTTATGGGGACAGGGCGGCCATCAGCCCCAGCATTTT